The rows below give T cell receptor beta chains drawn from one sample of a study of blood T cell repertoires in COVID-19. Produced via immunoSEQ multiplex PCR; TCRdb's table is partial and in-frame only. The sample contains 50,000 to 85,000 clones, 82% of which appear only once. The sequencing input was peripheral blood. The receptors stem from a man aged 60 to 75 with acute or convalescent COVID-19. The CDR3 runs from the conserved cysteine through the conserved F or W. D genes are given only for firm matches. Where a row states a size, it is once, few, many or the class of an expanded clone; other rows omit it.

D,size,V,J,DNA,CDR3
-,-,TRBV5-6,TRBJ1-2,TGTGCCAGCAGCTTGGACGGGGTTCGTGGCTACACCTTC,CASSLDGVRGYTF
TRBD1,-,TRBV5-1,TRBJ1-3,TGCGCCAGCAGCTTGGAGGGGACAGGGGACGGAAACACCATATATTTT,CASSLEGTGDGNTIYF
TRBD1,-,TRBV18,TRBJ2-7,TGTGCCAGCTCACAACAGGGGAACTACGAGCAGTACTTC,CASSQQGNYEQYF
TRBD2,-,TRBV4-1,TRBJ2-7,TGCGCCAGCAGCCAAGATGGGACTAGCGGGGGGAGGTACGAGCAGTACTTC,CASSQDGTSGGRYEQYF
TRBD1,-,TRBV19,TRBJ1-3,TGTGCCAGTAGCAGGACAGGGTCCATCTCTGGAAACACCATATATTTT,CASSRTGSISGNTIYF
-,-,TRBV20-1,TRBJ1-1,TGCAGTGCTAGCAAGAACACTGAAGCTTTCTTT,CSASKNTEAFF
-,-,TRBV6-5,TRBJ1-1,TGTGCCAGTTCGTTCCAGGGGAACACTGAAGCTTTCTTT,CASSFQGNTEAFF
TRBD1,-,TRBV5-4,TRBJ2-1,TGTGCCAGCAGCCTCGGACAGGGCTGGAACAATGAGCAGTTCTTC,CASSLGQGWNNEQFF
-,-,TRBV20-1,TRBJ1-3,TGCAGTGCCATCTCTGGAAACACCATATATTTT,CSAISGNTIYF
TRBD1,-,TRBV6-5,TRBJ1-3,TGTGCCAGCAGTTACTCGGGACAGAGCTCTGGAAACACCATATATTTT,CASSYSGQSSGNTIYF
-,few,TRBV4-3,TRBJ1-2,TGCGCCAGCAGCCAAGATCATGGGGCCCGCAGACGGGGCTACACCTTC,CASSQDHGARRRGYTF
-,-,TRBV19,TRBJ2-5,TGTGCCAGTAGTTCACAATATGGGACCCAGTACTTC,CASSSQYGTQYF